What follows are 17 T cell receptor beta chains derived from one specimen sequenced in a study of early T cells in non-severe SARS-CoV-2 infection. Using its own MiXCR run on the 5' RACE reads, TCRdb lists one record per CDR3 protein. The profile covers tens of thousands of distinct CDR3 sequences, with roughly a tenth appearing a single time and less than 10% taken by the ten largest. Sequencing was performed on whole blood, taken at baseline. The receptors derive from an adult who was a healthcare worker with PCR-confirmed SARS-CoV-2 infection or an uninfected control (not recorded which).

This clonotype was seen many times. The V and J genes are TRBV10-3 and TRBJ1-5; tentatively, D is TRBD1 (5 bases). This CDR3 comprises 13 residues. The germline V gene encodes CDR1 ENHRY and CDR2 SYGVKD. V was shortened by 0 bases and J by 8 bases, with 8 bases between the two germline ends. The DNA of the CDR3 is TGTGCCATCAGTGAGTCCGGGGGGGAGCCCCAGCATTTT. Protein sequence: CAISESGGEPQHF.

The chain joins TRBV4-2 to TRBJ2-7; 7 bases agree with TRBD1. J lost 1 base, V lost 3 bases, and 3 bases had no gene match. CDR3 length equals 14 residues. Germline CDR1 LGHNA, CDR2 YNFKEQ. In DNA form, the CDR3 reads TGTGCCAGCAGCCACGGGACAGCTTCCTACGAGCAGTACTTC. This gives the protein CASSHGTASYEQYF.

At least ten counts were recorded for this clonotype. The rearrangement links TRBV5-5 to TRBJ2-1; tentatively, D is TRBD2 (5 bases). The V and J ends lost 5 bases and 0 bases respectively, with 15 bases between them. Germline CDR1 SGHKS, CDR2 YYEKEE (reference sequence). The CDR3 length is 16 residues. CDR3 bases: TGTGCCAGCAGTTCCGAGGGTGCGAGCTCCTACAATGAGCAGTTCTTC. This gives the protein CASSSEGASSYNEQFF. Complete variable domain (other parts from reference TRBV5-5 and TRBJ2-1): DAGVTQSPTHLIKTRGQQVTLRCSPISGHKSVSWYQQVLGQGPQFIFQYYEKEERGRGNFPDRFSARQFPNYSSELNVNALLLGDSALYLCASSSEGASSYNEQFFGPGTRLTVL.

This clonotype was observed a few times. The rearrangement uses TRBV14 and TRBJ1-6; D gene unclear. The CDR3 has 15 residues. In germline, CDR1 is SGHDN, CDR2 FVKESK. V was pared by 0 bases and J by 8 bases, with 11 bases between. CDR3 amino acids: CASSQDYGFDSPLHF. In DNA, the CDR3 is TGTGCCAGCAGCCAAGATTACGGGTTTGATTCACCCCTCCACTTT.

This clonotype was counted at least ten times. The chain couples TRBV7-9 to TRBJ2-1, with 9 bases that match TRBD1. Germline CDR1 is SEHNR and CDR2 is FQNEAQ (reference sequence). The CDR3 extends over 14 amino acids. J gave up 9 bases and V 5 bases, and 8 bases lay outside the gene matches. CDR3 in amino acids: CASSPGQGPGEQFF. The CDR3 coding sequence is TGTGCCAGCAGCCCAGGACAGGGGCCTGGTGAGCAGTTCTTC.

The chain links TRBV6-2 or TRBV6-3 to TRBJ1-1; no firm D call. This CDR3 is 18 amino acids long. CDR1 is MNHEY, CDR2 SVGEGT, per germline. The V and J ends lost 3 bases and 1 base respectively, with 21 bases between them. The CDR3 DNA reads TGTGCCAGCAGTTATACCCTGGGAGAGGCAGGAAGGAACACTGAAGCTTTCTTT. It is translated as CASSYTLGEAGRNTEAFF.

The genes are TRBV9 and TRBJ1-1, with D possibly TRBD1 on 5 matching bases. This CDR3 region has 16 residues. Deletions cut 0 bases from V and 4 bases from J, with 16 bases between. Germline-derived CDR1 and CDR2 are SGDLS and YYNGEE. For the CDR3, the DNA is TGTGCCAGCAGCGTAGCATGGCAGGGCACTCTCACTGAAGCTTTCTTT. It encodes CASSVAWQGTLTEAFF.

This clonotype has at least ten counts. The chain recombines TRBV25-1 with TRBJ2-7; D is possibly TRBD2 (6 bases). Trimming left V 8 bases short and J 2 bases short, with 16 bases between. Germline CDR1 MGHDK, CDR2 SYGVNS. The CDR3 totals 14 residues. DNA of the CDR3: TGTGCCAGCGGAGGGTCAGTCCCACCCTACGAGCAGTACTTC. This codes for CASGGSVPPYEQYF.

This clonotype was picked up a small number of times. The rearrangement links TRBV6-5 to TRBJ2-2; 7 bases line up with TRBD1. CDR1 is MNHEY, CDR2 SVGAGI, per germline. This CDR3 is built from 13 residues. V was clipped by 6 bases and J by 7 bases; unmatched bases: 5. CDR3 nucleotide sequence: TGTGCCAGCAGCCCCAGGGGGAACGGGGAGCTGTTTTTT. Residues: CASSPRGNGELFF.

In its sample, this clonotype was seen many times. V usage is TRBV6-5 and J usage is TRBJ2-7, with D tentatively TRBD1 (6 bases). CDR3 length: 13 amino acids. The germline V gene has CDR1 MNHEY and CDR2 SVGAGI. Deletions cut 11 bases from V and 6 bases from J, with 20 bases between. For the CDR3, the DNA is TGTGCCGCCAGCAGGGGCCGTACCGTCGAGCAGTACTTC. Translation gives CAASRGRTVEQYF.

The chain uses TRBV20-1 and TRBJ2-1; TRBD2 might be the D (6 bases). Germline loops: CDR1 DFQATT, CDR2 SNEGSKA (reference sequence). The CDR3 is made up of 15 amino acids. V was clipped by 0 bases and J by 3 bases, with 12 bases between them. CDR3 sequence (DNA): TGCAGTGCTAGAGATGCGGGGAGTCACTACAATGAGCAGTTCTTC. It encodes CSARDAGSHYNEQFF.

This clonotype occurred many times. Here the CDR3 reads CASSQSLALYGYTF. DNA of the CDR3: TGCGCCAGCAGCCAGTCATTGGCCCTCTATGGCTACACCTTC. The chain joins TRBV4-1 to TRBJ1-2; D unresolved. In germline, CDR1 is MGHRA, CDR2 YSYEKL. CDR3 length: 14 amino acids. V lost 3 bases and J 4 bases, leaving 12 bases between the germline ends.

In this sample, this clonotype turned up many times. The V call is TRBV29-1, the J call TRBJ2-1, with 12 bases identical to TRBD2. The V gene's germline CDR1 is SQVTM and CDR2 ANQGSEA. The V gene end was trimmed by 4 bases and the J gene end by 3 bases; junction bases not matched to a gene: 7. This CDR3 is built from 16 residues. The CDR3 sequence: CSVGKTSGGDYNEQFF. CDR3 bases: TGCAGCGTTGGGAAGACTAGCGGGGGTGACTACAATGAGCAGTTCTTC.

This rearrangement joins TRBV24-1 to TRBJ2-1, with 7 bases aligning to TRBD2. The CDR3 has 14 amino acids. CDR1 KGHDR and CDR2 SFDVKD come from the germline V gene. J lost 8 bases, V lost 5 bases, and 8 bases had no gene match. CDR3 loop: CATSGGTTFYEQFF. CDR3 nucleotides: TGTGCCACCAGTGGAGGGACTACTTTCTATGAGCAGTTCTTC.

This clonotype was found a few times. A read error may produce the germline difference seen at one junction end. The rearrangement joins TRBV11-2 to TRBJ2-7; D unclear. Germline lookup yields CDR1 SGHAT and CDR2 FQNNGV. The CDR3 spans 12 residues. For the CDR3, the DNA is TGTGCCAGCAGCACCCGTCACTACGAGCAGCACTTC. This translates into CASSTRHYEQHF.

In its sample, this clonotype was seen a few times. This could be a read error, since a much larger clone is one nucleotide away. The chain combines TRBV4-3 with TRBJ1-5, with no clear D. Germline V gene data show CDR1 as LGHNA and CDR2 as YSLEER. The CDR3 is 15 amino acids. CDR3 sequence reads: CASSQDLSGFQSQHF. Here the CDR3 DNA reads TGCGCCAGCAGCCAAGATCTTTCCGGATTTCAGTCCCAGCATTTT.

This clonotype was counted a few times. The chain uses TRBV29-1 and TRBJ2-7; D possibly corresponds to TRBD1 (6 bases). This CDR3 is 14 amino acids long. CDR1 and CDR2 from the germline V gene are SQVTM and ANQGSEA. V shed 5 bases and J shed 0 bases, with 14 bases lying between them. The CDR3 region is CSVLVSGDSYEQYF. CDR3 coding DNA: TGCAGCGTTTTGGTGTCAGGGGACTCCTACGAGCAGTACTTC.